Listed below are T cell receptor beta chains from one sample, sequenced in a study of cytomegalovirus exposure and HLA in healthy donors. Assay used: immunoSEQ multiplex PCR; TCRdb lists only in-frame clones, some missing. The table shows 55,000 to 70,000 clones, with roughly nine tenths occurring only once. The sample taken for sequencing was PBMCs. Receptors originate from a man aged 18 to 29 in good health and CMV-seronegative. CDR3s include the opening cysteine and the closing phenylalanine or tryptophan. Fields, in order: D gene, V gene, clone size, J gene, CDR3 length, CDR3 DNA, CDR3 protein. A D gene is named only where the DNA matches it firmly. Expanded clones get a size class; other rows say once, few or many, or leave the size out.

>-|TRBV5-8|-|TRBJ1-4|12
TGTGCCAGCAGCACTTTTAATGAAAAACTGTTTTTT
CASSTFNEKLFF
>-|TRBV7-6|-|TRBJ1-5|15
TGTGCCAGCAGCGCCAGGGACGGAGGGAATCAGCCCCAGCATTTT
CASSARDGGNQPQHF
>-|TRBV6-5|-|TRBJ2-2|13
TGTGCCAGCAACGGACTGGGGACCGGGGAGCTGTTTTTT
CASNGLGTGELFF
>TRBD1|TRBV6-1|-|TRBJ2-3|14
TGTGCCAGCAGATGGACAGGGAGAACGGATACGCAGTATTTT
CASRWTGRTDTQYF
>-|TRBV28|-|TRBJ2-7|15
TGTGCCACCATGGGGGGTTTGTTCCAGCCGGGCGAGCAGTACTTC
CATMGGLFQPGEQYF
>-|TRBV4-3|-|TRBJ2-7|16
TGCGCCAGCAGCCAAGAAAGTCACATTTTCCCCTACGAGCAGTACTTC
CASSQESHIFPYEQYF
>-|TRBV28|once|TRBJ1-2|17
TGTGCCAGCAGTTTTAATACGGGGTTCGGGTCCAACTATGGCTACACCTTC
CASSFNTGFGSNYGYTF
>-|TRBV12-2|-|TRBJ2-7|18
TGTGCAAGTCGCACAAATGGGGGGGGACGGAGGATAACCTACGAGCAGTACTTC
CASRTNGGGRRITYEQYF
>-|TRBV15|-|TRBJ2-5|15
TGTGCCACCAGCAGACAAGGGACATGGCAAGAGACCCAGTACTTC
CATSRQGTWQETQYF
>TRBD1|TRBV5-8|-|TRBJ1-2|14
TGTGCCAGCAGCCATGGGGACAGGCCCTATGGCTACACCTTC
CASSHGDRPYGYTF
>TRBD1|TRBV28|-|TRBJ1-5|12
TGTGCCAGCAGCCAGGGGGCCCAGCCCCAGCATTTT
CASSQGAQPQHF
>TRBD1|TRBV18|-|TRBJ1-5|15
TGTGCCAGCTCACGGGACAGGGTCGGCGGACAGCCCCAGCATTTT
CASSRDRVGGQPQHF
>TRBD2|TRBV4-2|-|TRBJ2-1|15
TGTGCCAGCAGCCACGAAGCGGGAGTAAACAATGAGCAGTTCTTC
CASSHEAGVNNEQFF
>-|TRBV5-8|-|TRBJ1-2|13
TGTGCCAGCAGCTTCCAGGGAGGGTACGGCTACACCTTC
CASSFQGGYGYTF
>TRBD1|TRBV10-3|-|TRBJ2-2|17
TGTGCCATCAGTAGGCAGATCCGGGACAGGGGGGCCGGGGAGCTGTTTTTT
CAISRQIRDRGAGELFF
>-|TRBV5-1|-|TRBJ2-7|12
TGCGCCAGCAGCTCCGGGACACTCGAGCAGTACTTC
CASSSGTLEQYF
>-|TRBV4-2|-|TRBJ1-2|15
TGTGCCAGCAGCCAAGATGCGTTACGAGGGAATGGCTACACCTTC
CASSQDALRGNGYTF
>TRBD2|TRBV7-9|once|TRBJ2-7|15
TGTGCCAGCAGCTTAGTCGCGGGAGGACCCTACGAGCAGTACTTC
CASSLVAGGPYEQYF
>TRBD1|TRBV2|-|TRBJ1-5|15
TGTGCCAGCAGATTTGACAGGGCCAGCAATCAGCCCCAGCATTTT
CASRFDRASNQPQHF
>-|TRBV19|-|TRBJ2-7|16
TGTGCCAGTAGTCCCGATGGGAGGGACAAGTCCTACGAGCAGTACTTC
CASSPDGRDKSYEQYF
>-|TRBV28|-|TRBJ1-4|15
TGTGCCAGCAGTCCCTACGGGGGTAATAATGAAAAACTGTTTTTT
CASSPYGGNNEKLFF
>TRBD2|TRBV5-4|few|TRBJ2-7|15
TGTGCCAGCAGCCCCGGGGGGGGCCTCTCCTACGAGCAGTACTTC
CASSPGGGLSYEQYF
>TRBD2|TRBV11-3|-|TRBJ2-7|13
TGTGCCAGCAGCATCACTAGCGGCTACGAGCAGTACTTC
CASSITSGYEQYF
>-|TRBV6-4|-|TRBJ2-3|15
TGTGCCAGCAGTGACGGGGAGATGGGCGGAGATACGCAGTATTTT
CASSDGEMGGDTQYF
>-|TRBV14|-|TRBJ1-5|13
TGTGCCAGCAGTTTGGAGTGGAATCAGCCCCAGCATTTT
CASSLEWNQPQHF